Presented here are 9 T cell receptor beta chains from one specimen sequenced in a study of T cell clonality in common variable immunodeficiency. Profiling relied on immunoSEQ multiplex PCR, and the TCRdb table lists in-frame clones only, not all of them. The listing records several thousand clones. The study's findings and limits: Reportedly, TCR beta sequences from common variable immunodeficiency showed fewer deletions and N-nucleotide insertions.

These receptors are not linked to any known antigen. The sample comprised peripheral blood mononuclear cells. The origin of the receptors is a human donor with common variable immunodeficiency.

In terms of frequency, this clone is medium-sized. Read sequence stops 3 residues before the CDR3 end, and the germline J gene provides the missing end. The gene calls are TRBV20-1 and TRBJ2-4; 9 bases are shared with TRBD2. This CDR3 region has 15 residues. J gave up 0 bases and V 6 bases, and 6 bases lay outside the gene matches. The germline gives CDR1 DFQATT, CDR2 SNEGSKA (reference sequence). CDR3 DNA (partial): TGCAGTGCCCAAGCGGGAGGCCTAGCCAAAAACATT. It specifies CSAQAGGLAKNI. From start to end, the CDR3 is CSAQAGGLAKNIQYF.

This clone is medium-sized by frequency. The sequenced fragment ends 3 residues before the CDR3 boundary, so the rest is inferred from the germline J gene. The chain carries TRBV29-1 and TRBJ2-7; 7 positions match TRBD1. J was trimmed by 6 bases and V by 4 bases; bases with no gene match: 15. CDR3 length: 15 residues. Looked up from germline, CDR1 is SQVTM and CDR2 is ANQGSEA. The CDR3 region is CSVGGTTGLYGEQYF. The sequenced part of the CDR3 DNA is TGCAGCGTTGGGGGAACGACAGGGTTGTATGGCGAG.

This clone registers large by frequency. The CDR3 goes on 3 residues after the read ends, and that part is filled in from the germline J gene. This chain joins TRBV2 and TRBJ1-2; D unclear. The V end was cut by 6 bases, the J end by 2 bases, with 4 bases between. The CDR3 sequence is 11 residues long. The germline CDR1 and CDR2 sequences are SNHLY and FYNNEI. The CDR3 sequence is CASSFNYGYTF. The DNA read from the CDR3 is TGTGCCAGCAGCTTCAACTATGGC.

According to its frequency, this clone is medium-sized. The CDR3 end is not reached by the read, which stops 3 residues before it; the germline J gene fills it in. The J gene is TRBJ2-1, the V gene TRBV5-6; possible D gene TRBD2, 5 bases. The V and J ends lost 8 bases and 0 bases respectively, with 12 bases between them. This CDR3 is built from 14 residues. CDR1 and CDR2 (germline): SGHDT, YYEEEE. The DNA read from the CDR3 is TGTGCCAGGATAGCGCCTAGCTCCTACAATGAG. Protein: CARIAPSSYNE. The entire CDR3 sequence reads CARIAPSSYNEQFF.

The CDR3 bases that were read are TGCAGTGCTAGAGATGCGGGCTATAGCAATCAGCCC. Protein product: CSARDAGYSNQP. The CDR3, in full, reads CSARDAGYSNQPQHF. This sequence joins TRBV20-1 and TRBJ1-5; D is undetermined. The CDR3 goes on 3 residues after the read ends, and that part is filled in from the germline J gene. This CDR3 contains 15 residues. Trimming took off 0 bases at V and 0 bases at J, with 9 bases between the two ends. Germline loops: CDR1 DFQATT, CDR2 SNEGSKA (reference sequence).

Points on this clone: The CDR3 end is not reached by the read, which stops 3 residues before it; the germline J gene fills it in. The genes are TRBV7-2 and TRBJ2-3; possible D gene TRBD1, 5 bases. The germline gives CDR1 SGHTA, CDR2 FQGNSA. The V and J ends lost 4 bases and 2 bases respectively, with 10 bases between them. The CDR3 contains 14 residues. This chain's CDR3 is CASSSGINTDTQYF. The CDR3 DNA, read in part, is TGTGCCAGCAGCTCAGGGATAAACACAGATACG.

To note about this clone: The sequenced fragment ends 3 residues before the CDR3 boundary, so the rest is inferred from the germline J gene. V usage is TRBV19 and J usage is TRBJ2-7; 7 positions match TRBD2. The V gene's germline CDR1 is LNHDA and CDR2 SQIVND (reference sequence). V was pared by 5 bases and J by 6 bases, with 13 bases of the junction left unmatched. The CDR3 is made up of 15 amino acids. The CDR3 region is CASSVVGHGGGEQYF. The part of the CDR3 DNA that was read is TGTGCCAGTAGTGTAGTCGGACATGGCGGGGGCGAG.

Concerning this clone itself: The read finishes 3 residues shy of the CDR3 end, and the germline J gene is used to complete it. This rearrangement joins TRBV7-2 to TRBJ1-5, with TRBD1 matching over 7 bases. The V and J ends lost 5 bases and 0 bases, in that order; junction bases with no gene match: 4. This CDR3 contains 15 residues. Germline-derived CDR1 and CDR2 are SGHTA and FQGNSA. The sequenced part of the CDR3 DNA is TGTGCCAGCAGCACACAGGGGATTAGCAATCAGCCC. Protein sequence: CASSTQGISNQP. The CDR3 in its entirety is CASSTQGISNQPQHF. Supplemented by reference TRBV7-2 and TRBJ1-5, the full variable domain reads GAGVSQSPSNKVTEKGKDVELRCDPISGHTALYWYRQSLGQGLEFLIYFQGNSAPDKSGLPSDRFSAERTGGSVSTLTIQRTQQEDSAVYLCASSTQGISNQPQHFGDGTRLSIL.

This clone ranks as medium-sized in terms of frequency. The CDR3 extends 3 residues past the end of the read, so its final part is completed from the germline J gene. The rearrangement uses TRBV2 and TRBJ2-5; a weak D match, TRBD1 (5 bases). This CDR3 contains 16 residues. V dropped 5 bases and J dropped 3 bases, with 19 bases sitting between them. Per germline, CDR1 SNHLY and CDR2 FYNNEI. Partial CDR3 DNA: TGTGCCAGCAGTTACCCCCTCGACAGCAATAAAGAGACC. Its translation is CASSYPLDSNKET. The whole CDR3 is CASSYPLDSNKETQYF. Looking up the rest from reference TRBV2 and TRBJ2-5 gives the full variable domain: EPEVTQTPSHQVTQMGQEVILRCVPISNHLYFYWYRQILGQKVEFLVSFYNNEISEKSEIFDDQFSVERPDGSNFTLKIRSTKLEDSAMYFCASSYPLDSNKETQYFGPGTRLLVL.